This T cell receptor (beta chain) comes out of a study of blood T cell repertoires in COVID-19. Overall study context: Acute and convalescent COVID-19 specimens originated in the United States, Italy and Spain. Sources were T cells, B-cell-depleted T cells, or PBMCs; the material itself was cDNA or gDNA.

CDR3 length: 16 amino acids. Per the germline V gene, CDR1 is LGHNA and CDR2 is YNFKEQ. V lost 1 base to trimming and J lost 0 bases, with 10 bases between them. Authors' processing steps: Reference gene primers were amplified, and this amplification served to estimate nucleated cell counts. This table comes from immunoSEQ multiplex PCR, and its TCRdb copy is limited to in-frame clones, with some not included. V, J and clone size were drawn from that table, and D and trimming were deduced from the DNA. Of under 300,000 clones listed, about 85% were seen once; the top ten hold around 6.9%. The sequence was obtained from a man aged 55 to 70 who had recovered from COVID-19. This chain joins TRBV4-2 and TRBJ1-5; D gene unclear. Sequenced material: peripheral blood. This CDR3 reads CASSQGLSGSNQPQHF. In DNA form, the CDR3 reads TGTGCCAGCAGCCAAGGACTCAGCGGTAGCAATCAGCCCCAGCATTTT.